Following are 13 T cell receptor beta chains from one sample sequenced in a study of T cell responses to AZD1222 COVID-19 vaccine. The repertoire was sequenced with immunoSEQ multiplex PCR; TCRdb's copy has only in-frame clones and lacks some. The sample holds some 190,000 clones; approximately 92% are singletons and the top ten take about 6.9%. The sample was peripheral blood, taken on day 0 of AZD1222 vaccination. The receptors derive from an adult in good health.

The genes are TRBV29-1 and TRBJ2-7; the match to TRBD1 covers 12 bases. V lost 7 bases to trimming and J lost 2 bases; unmatched junction nucleotides: 3. CDR1 and CDR2 (germline): SQVTM, ANQGSEA. The CDR3 is 13 residues long. The DNA for the CDR3 is TGCAGCGCGGGGACAGGGGGCCCCTACGAGCAGTACTTC. It yields the protein CSAGTGGPYEQYF.

V usage is TRBV5-1 and J usage is TRBJ1-4; no firm D call. This CDR3 has 14 amino acids. Germline V CDR1 and CDR2: SGHRS, YFSETQ. Between the trimmed V and J ends, which lost 0 bases and 6 bases, there was a span of 9 bases. The CDR3 region is CASSLERFDEKLFF. Written as DNA, the CDR3 is TGCGCCAGCAGCTTGGAGCGTTTCGATGAAAAACTGTTTTTT.

The genes are TRBV7-9 and TRBJ1-6; perhaps TRBD1 as D (5 bases). V lost 4 bases, J lost 7 bases, and 11 bases lay in between. Germline CDR1 SEHNR, CDR2 FQNEAQ (reference sequence). The CDR3 is 14 residues long. CDR3 DNA sequence: TGTGCCAGCAGCTCCCGGGACGGAAATTCACCCCTCCACTTT. It translates to CASSSRDGNSPLHF.

The gene calls are TRBV19 and TRBJ2-7, with unresolved D. With 6 bases removed from V and 9 bases from J, the gap between germline ends came to 18 bases. Germline CDR1 reads LNHDA; CDR2 reads SQIVND (reference sequence). The CDR3 totals 13 residues. The CDR3 region has the DNA TGTGCCAGTAGCAGCCGCGCATGGGGATGGCAGTACGTC. Translating it yields CASSSRAWGWQYV.

V usage is TRBV4-2 and J usage is TRBJ2-2; 9 nucleotides line up with TRBD2. After removal of 1 base from V and 1 base from J, the junction contained 4 bases not matched to a gene. Germline V gene lookup returns CDR1 LGHNA and CDR2 YNFKEQ. The CDR3 extends over 17 amino acids. CDR3 DNA sequence: TGTGCCAGCAGCCAAGGTAGCGGGGGAGTGAACACCGGGGAGCTGTTTTTT. Encoded protein: CASSQGSGGVNTGELFF.

This chain links TRBV19 with TRBJ1-3; no clear D gene. Germline V gene lookup returns CDR1 LNHDA and CDR2 SQIVND (reference sequence). The CDR3 has 14 residues. V lost 4 bases and J 3 bases, leaving 10 bases between the germline ends. The CDR3 coding sequence is TGTGCCAGTAGTACCCGACGGATTGGAAACACCATATATTTT. Translated, it gives CASSTRRIGNTIYF.

The V gene is TRBV6-6, the J gene TRBJ2-1; 7 nucleotides line up with TRBD2. CDR1 MNHNY and CDR2 SVGAGI come from the germline V gene (reference sequence). The V and J ends lost 2 bases and 5 bases, in that order; junction bases with no gene match: 6. The CDR3 extends over 15 amino acids. CDR3 protein: CASSYRSGANNEQFF. The CDR3 region has the DNA TGTGCCAGCAGTTACAGGAGCGGGGCGAACAATGAGCAGTTCTTC.

The J gene is TRBJ1-1, the V gene TRBV9; TRBD1 might be the D (6 bases). CDR1 and CDR2 (germline): SGDLS, YYNGEE. V was pared by 0 bases and J by 7 bases, with 10 bases between. The CDR3 is 13 amino acids. The chain's CDR3 is CASSVGGGSEAFF. The CDR3 nucleotides are TGTGCCAGCAGCGTAGGAGGGGGGAGTGAAGCTTTCTTT. Full variable domain (rest looked up from reference TRBV9 and TRBJ1-1): DSGVTQTPKHLITATGQRVTLRCSPRSGDLSVYWYQQSLDQGLQFLIQYYNGEERAKGNILERFSAQQFPDLHSELNLSSLELGDSALYFCASSVGGGSEAFFGQGTRLTVV.

This clone has just one count. This chain uses TRBV7-2 with TRBJ2-2; tentative D call: TRBD2 (5 bases). The CDR3 contains 14 residues. Trimming took 4 bases from V and 7 from J, leaving 13 bases between them. Germline loops: CDR1 SGHTA, CDR2 FQGNSA. The CDR3 sequence: CASSYEGAVGELFF. The CDR3 bases are TGTGCCAGCAGCTATGAGGGCGCCGTCGGGGAGCTGTTTTTT.

The V gene is TRBV14, the J gene TRBJ1-2; D is undetermined. This CDR3 spans 11 amino acids. Germline values: CDR1 SGHDN, CDR2 FVKESK. V was trimmed by 1 base and J by 6 bases, leaving 3 bases between them. This CDR3 reads CASSQGDGYTF. The CDR3 DNA sequence: TGTGCCAGCAGCCAAGGAGATGGCTACACCTTC.

The rearrangement uses TRBV27 and TRBJ2-1, with D possibly TRBD1 on 5 matching bases. V lost 5 bases and J lost 4, with 15 bases in between. This CDR3 is 15 amino acids long. Germline lookup yields CDR1 MNHEY and CDR2 SMNVEV (reference sequence). The CDR3 here is CASSLTGAFYNEQFF. DNA of the CDR3: TGTGCCAGCAGTCTAACAGGAGCTTTTTACAATGAGCAGTTCTTC.

This clone has only one observation. The V gene is TRBV7-8, the J gene TRBJ1-1; D is possibly TRBD1 (5 bases). The CDR3 has 14 residues. V was pared by 1 base and J by 1 base, with 7 bases between. From germline, CDR1 is SGHVS and CDR2 FQNEAQ. As DNA, the CDR3 is TGTGCCAGCAGCTTAGTTGGGGGGAACACTGAAGCTTTCTTT. This sequence encodes CASSLVGGNTEAFF.

This chain connects TRBV5-1 to TRBJ1-5, with unresolved D. Trimming left V 4 bases short and J 0 bases short, with 14 bases between. This CDR3 comprises 16 residues. Germline-derived CDR1 and CDR2 are SGHRS and YFSETQ. This chain's CDR3 is CASSQLPGNSNQPQHF. The CDR3 DNA sequence: TGCGCCAGCAGCCAGCTCCCGGGGAATAGCAATCAGCCCCAGCATTTT.